The source of this TCR beta chain is a study of tumor-infiltrating lymphocytes in primary liver carcinoma. Study-level information: The patient population consisted of men and women between 30 and 69 years of age. Findings and limits, study-wide: Bulk unsorted sampling precluded comparing CD4+ and CD8+ repertoires.

Priming with a constant-region primer yielded TCR beta cDNA from about 510 ng total RNA. Construction of TCR beta libraries relied on three successive nested multiplex PCR rounds employing slightly modified ARM-PCR. Researchers ran the first two PCR rounds for 10 cycles each with TRBV1-TRBV30 forward primers and a C-beta reverse primer. MiXCR, applied by TCRdb to the multiplex PCR reads, yields one record per CDR3 protein. This table holds about 310,000 distinct CDR3 sequences, 65% found once. The researchers obtained blood RNA from unsorted whole blood and also extracted germline DNA. Those patients suffered from chronic HBV infection and were treatment-naive. As concerns this clonotype: Its antigen remains unidentified. The junction differs from germline at one of its ends, possibly a read error.

The CDR3 has 13 amino acids. The germline CDR1 and CDR2 sequences are SGHNT and YENEEA. The specimen sequenced was peripheral blood. This sequence originates from a man aged 35 to 55 with primary liver carcinoma and hepatitis B virus infection. The J gene is TRBJ2-7, the V gene TRBV11-3; D is uncertain. The CDR3 protein is CVSRLGEENEQYF. CDR3 in DNA: TGTGTCAGCAGATTAGGAGAAGAGAACGAGCAGTACTTC.